The clone carrying this T cell receptor (beta chain) was detected only a few times. Its target is unknown. This specimen comes from a study of blood T cells in healthy people across ages. Findings of the study overall: Strongly correlated with naive T cell percentage was TCR beta diversity.

Each donor had 9 to 10 milliliters of peripheral blood drawn. The V end lost 5 bases, the J end lost 3 bases, and 19 bases lay between the germline ends. CDR3 size: 16 residues. In germline, CDR1 is SGHAT, CDR2 FQNNGV. The second PCR ran 7 to 11 cycles with a sample-barcoded 5' primer and J-beta primers. Sequencing recovered at least 2.5 million CDR3-containing paired-end reads from each sample. TCRdb called the 5' RACE reads again in MiXCR, with one record for every CDR3 protein. The sample consists of roughly 1.6 million distinct CDR3 sequences, about 32% of them appearing once. The V and J genes are TRBV11-2 and TRBJ2-5; a weak D match, TRBD2 (6 bases). Sequenced: blood. This clonotype was sampled from a woman aged 30 to 39 in good health. The CDR3 protein is CASSTRGLAHKETQYF. The CDR3 region has the DNA TGTGCCAGCAGCACCAGAGGCCTAGCGCATAAAGAGACCCAGTACTTC.